Following are 4 T cell receptor beta chains from one sample sequenced in a study of T cells in tumors after PD-1 blockade. Some clones are missing from TCRdb's copy, which holds only in-frame ones; the method was immunoSEQ multiplex PCR. Altogether about 59,000 clones are present, 80% being singletons, with the ten largest covering around an eighth. The sample in question was PBMCs, obtained before anti-PD-1 treatment. These receptors all come from a human donor with basal cell carcinoma.

The chain has TRBV6-5 and TRBJ2-7; possible D gene TRBD2, 6 bases. Germline CDR1 and CDR2: MNHEY and SVGAGI. This CDR3 comprises 11 residues. V shed 10 bases and J shed 5 bases, with 12 bases lying between them. As DNA, the CDR3 is TGTGCCACCGCAGGGAGGCACGAGCAGTACTTC. This codes for CATAGRHEQYF.

The V call is TRBV30, the J call TRBJ1-4; D not certain. Germline V gene sequence: CDR1 GTSNPN, CDR2 SVGIG (reference sequence). V lost 8 bases and J 8 bases, leaving 9 bases between the germline ends. This CDR3 has 10 amino acids. The DNA for the CDR3 is TGTGCCGGAGGCAGGGAAAAACTGTTTTTT. Its translation: CAGGREKLFF. The full variable domain, with the rest looked up from reference TRBV30 and TRBJ1-4, is SQTIHQWPATLVQPVGSPLSLECTVEGTSNPNLYWYRQAAGRGLQLLFYSVGIGQISSEVPQNLSASRPQDRQFILSSKKLLLSDSGFYLCAGGREKLFFGSGTQLSVL.

The genes are TRBV15 and TRBJ1-1; 8 positions agree with TRBD1. With V trimmed by 3 bases and J by 5 bases, 8 bases remained unmatched. The CDR3 is made up of 15 amino acids. Looked up from germline, CDR1 is LNHNV and CDR2 is YYDKDF (reference sequence). The CDR3 reads CATSRGMDRVTEAFF. The CDR3 DNA reads TGTGCCACCAGCAGGGGGATGGACAGGGTAACTGAAGCTTTCTTT.

V gene TRBV19 combines with J gene TRBJ2-1; D uncertain. CDR1 and CDR2 from the germline V gene are LNHDA and SQIVND (reference sequence). CDR3 length equals 14 residues. V dropped 7 bases and J dropped 3 bases, with 13 bases sitting between them. The CDR3 coding sequence is TGTGCCAGTATGAGCAAAGGGATCTACAATGAGCAGTTCTTC. This translates into CASMSKGIYNEQFF.